This T cell receptor (beta chain) was identified in a study of shared clonotypes between healthy human individuals. Study-level findings and limits: Several donors shared around 5.1% of their naive CD4 clonotypes. Blood was the sole source, and tissue repertoires probably differ. Non-shared clonotypes were found to have lower generation probabilities than the clonotypes that were shared by all four of the sorted-subset donors.

An approximately 220 ng quantity of DNA, roughly 29,000 T cell genomes, went into the sorted-subset replicate PCRs. Sequenced by immunoSEQ multiplex PCR; TCRdb stores in-frame clones only, minus some. Here the sample spans millions of clones, more than 90% being singletons. With regard to this clone: The antigen remains undetermined.

V trimming: 2 bases; J trimming: 6 bases; junction bases outside the gene matches: 13. CDR1 is SGHDT and CDR2 is YYEEEE in the germline V gene. This CDR3 is built from 16 residues. The V and J genes are TRBV5-6 and TRBJ1-2, with 7 bases aligning to TRBD1. Sequencing used naive CD4+ T cells sorted from blood. Subset specified: CD45RA+ positively selected. This TCR came from a man aged 18 to 29 in good health. Here the CDR3 reads CASSFPGGGGANGYTF. CDR3 nucleotide sequence: TGTGCCAGCAGCTTCCCGGGCGGAGGGGGCGCCAATGGCTACACCTTC. Using reference TRBV5-6 and TRBJ1-2 for the parts outside the CDR3, the full variable domain is DAGVTQSPTHLIKTRGQQVTLRCSPKSGHDTVSWYQQALGQGPQFIFQYYEEEERQRGNFPDRFSGHQFPNYSSELNVNALLLGDSALYLCASSFPGGGGANGYTFGSGTRLTVV.